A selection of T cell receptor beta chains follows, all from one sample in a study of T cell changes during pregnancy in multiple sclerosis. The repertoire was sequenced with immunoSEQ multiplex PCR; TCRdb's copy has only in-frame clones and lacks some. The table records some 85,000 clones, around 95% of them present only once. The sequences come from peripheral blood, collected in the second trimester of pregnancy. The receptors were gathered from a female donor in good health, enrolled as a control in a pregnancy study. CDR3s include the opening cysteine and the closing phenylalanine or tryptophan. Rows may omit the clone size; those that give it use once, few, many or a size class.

cdr3_aa: CASRDSRQGRSGNTIYF; v_call: TRBV7-9; clone_size: -; j_call: TRBJ1-3
cdr3_aa: CASSLEGTGARNEQFF; v_call: TRBV7-6; clone_size: -; j_call: TRBJ2-1
cdr3_aa: CASSQESGQSILSF; v_call: TRBV4-3; clone_size: -; j_call: TRBJ1-5
cdr3_aa: CASSPFEGNYGYTF; v_call: TRBV18; clone_size: -; j_call: TRBJ1-2
cdr3_aa: CASSPPVTGTDTQYF; v_call: TRBV18; clone_size: -; j_call: TRBJ2-3
cdr3_aa: CASSLGRREDQHF; v_call: TRBV7-9; clone_size: -; j_call: TRBJ1-5
cdr3_aa: CASSIQGGNEKLFF; v_call: TRBV19; clone_size: -; j_call: TRBJ1-4
cdr3_aa: CASSYSGRVGYEQYF; v_call: TRBV6-5; clone_size: -; j_call: TRBJ2-7
cdr3_aa: CASSPGRGEKLFF; v_call: TRBV7-6; clone_size: -; j_call: TRBJ1-4
cdr3_aa: CSVGHFANTGELFF; v_call: TRBV29-1; clone_size: -; j_call: TRBJ2-2
cdr3_aa: CASSYSGQQETQYF; v_call: TRBV6-5; clone_size: once; j_call: TRBJ2-5
cdr3_aa: CASSFTGGDPSYNEQFF; v_call: TRBV5-1; clone_size: -; j_call: TRBJ2-1
cdr3_aa: CASSWLRDSTEAFF; v_call: TRBV7-2; clone_size: -; j_call: TRBJ1-1
cdr3_aa: CASKGVHYGYTF; v_call: TRBV2; clone_size: -; j_call: TRBJ1-2
cdr3_aa: CASSFMGGGNTEAFF; v_call: TRBV7-9; clone_size: -; j_call: TRBJ1-1
cdr3_aa: CASNRQGTQYF; v_call: TRBV19; clone_size: -; j_call: TRBJ2-5